Presented here are 16 T cell receptor beta chains from one specimen sequenced in a study of blood T cell repertoires in COVID-19. TCRdb keeps only in-frame clones here, not all; method: immunoSEQ multiplex PCR. Here the sample spans roughly 170,000 clones, about 87% being singletons. The sequencing input was peripheral blood. These receptors originate from a woman aged 18-35 years who had recovered from COVID-19.

CDR3 nucleotides: TGTGCCAGCAAAACGGGAGGGCCGGGCGGGGAGCTGTTTTTT. This gives the protein CASKTGGPGGELFF. The chain joins TRBV27 to TRBJ2-2, with 8 bases that match TRBD2. Trimming took 7 bases from V and 7 from J; bases not matched to a gene: 8. CDR1 MNHEY and CDR2 SMNVEV come from the germline V gene (reference sequence). The CDR3 loop spans 14 amino acids.

This sequence joins TRBV7-2 and TRBJ1-4; no definite D call. V was shortened by 5 bases and J by 5 bases, with 15 bases between the two germline ends. The V gene's germline CDR1 is SGHTA and CDR2 FQGNSA. This CDR3 is built from 15 residues. As DNA, the CDR3 is TGTGCCAGCAGCCTAACGGGTAGCGGGAATGAAAAACTGTTTTTT. This encodes CASSLTGSGNEKLFF.

This chain connects TRBV5-6 to TRBJ2-3; D is unresolved. Germline-derived CDR1 and CDR2 are SGHDT and YYEEEE. The CDR3 runs to 13 residues. V shed 0 bases and J shed 6 bases, with 8 bases lying between them. This CDR3 is CASSLAGSDTQYF. The CDR3 DNA is TGTGCCAGCAGCTTGGCCGGTTCGGATACGCAGTATTTT.

The chain has TRBV14 and TRBJ2-6; D is unresolved. The V gene's germline CDR1 is SGHDN and CDR2 FVKESK. The CDR3 totals 15 residues. The germline V and J ends were trimmed by 1 base and 4 bases, with 8 bases remaining between them. CDR3 in DNA: TGTGCCAGCAGCCAAGTCTGGCCCGGGGCCAACGTCCTGACTTTC. Its translation: CASSQVWPGANVLTF.

The sample holds one count of this clone. The chain carries TRBV6-2 or TRBV6-3 and TRBJ1-5; maybe TRBD1 (6 bases). Germline V gives CDR1 MNHEY, CDR2 SVGEGT. The CDR3 runs to 13 residues. Trimming pared 5 bases from V and 5 bases from J, leaving 10 bases between. The CDR3 DNA follows: TGTGCCAGCAGTGGGGGGGGCCATCAGCCCCAGCATTTT. Encoded protein: CASSGGGHQPQHF.

This clone was recorded once. The J gene is TRBJ1-1, the V gene TRBV11-2, with D unclear. Germline V gene lookup returns CDR1 SGHAT and CDR2 FQNNGV. The V end was cut by 3 bases, the J end by 5 bases, with 7 bases between. The length of the CDR3 is 12 residues. CDR3 loop: CASSLTGTEAFF. The CDR3 DNA follows: TGTGCCAGCAGCTTGACGGGAACTGAAGCTTTCTTT.

CDR3 bases: TGTGCCAGTAGCCGGCGAAGCGGCCAAGAGACCCAGTACTTC. Its protein is CASSRRSGQETQYF. The chain has TRBV19 and TRBJ2-5; a possible D gene is TRBD2 (5 bases). Germline loops: CDR1 LNHDA, CDR2 SQIVND (reference sequence). V lost 6 bases to trimming and J lost 1 base, with 12 bases between them. This CDR3 comprises 14 residues.

This chain links TRBV6-5 with TRBJ2-7, with D possibly matching TRBD2 (6 bases). Germline CDR1 reads MNHEY; CDR2 reads SVGAGI. V was trimmed by 8 bases and J by 5 bases, leaving 19 bases between them. The CDR3 runs 14 residues. The CDR3 DNA reads TGTGCCAGCCGCGGAGAGCGGGTATGGCACGAGCAGTACTTC. Amino acids: CASRGERVWHEQYF.

The chain joins TRBV11-1 to TRBJ1-3; D unclear. V was pared by 5 bases and J by 6 bases, with 8 bases between. Germline loops: CDR1 SGHAT, CDR2 FQDESV (reference sequence). The CDR3 is 12 amino acids. The CDR3 loop is CASSVTENTIYF. DNA of the CDR3: TGTGCCAGCAGCGTTACAGAAAACACCATATATTTT.

This sequence joins TRBV7-3 and TRBJ2-7; D possibly corresponds to TRBD2 (5 bases). V was clipped by 1 base and J by 3 bases, with 10 bases between them. The germline gives CDR1 SGHTA, CDR2 FQGTGA. There are 14 residues in the CDR3. Here the CDR3 DNA reads TGTGCCAGCAGCTTAAAGAGACTAAGCTACGAGCAGTACGTC. This translates into CASSLKRLSYEQYV.

The chain joins TRBV27 to TRBJ2-7; D call uncertain. Germline values: CDR1 MNHEY, CDR2 SMNVEV (reference sequence). The ends were cut back, 3 bases at V and 3 bases at J, with 9 bases in the middle. The CDR3 runs 13 residues. The CDR3: CASSFSYSYEQYF. CDR3 DNA sequence: TGTGCCAGCAGTTTTTCTTATAGCTACGAGCAGTACTTC.

This clone occurred once. The V call is TRBV5-1, the J call TRBJ1-1; 10 nucleotides line up with TRBD1. V trimming: 4 bases; J trimming: 5 bases; junction bases outside the gene matches: 8. There are 15 residues in the CDR3. The germline V gene has CDR1 SGHRS and CDR2 YFSETQ. This CDR3 is CASSAATGGETEAFF. The CDR3 DNA reads TGCGCCAGCAGCGCAGCGACAGGGGGCGAAACTGAAGCTTTCTTT.

In its sample, this clone was seen many times. The V gene is TRBV6-6, the J gene TRBJ1-6; perhaps TRBD1 as D (5 bases). Per the germline V gene, CDR1 is MNHNY and CDR2 is SVGAGI (reference sequence). V was clipped by 7 bases and J by 7 bases, with 17 bases between them. The CDR3 is made up of 15 amino acids. For the CDR3, the DNA is TGTGCCAGCAACCCTCGGGACGGGAGAAATTCACCCCTCCACTTT. The encoded protein is CASNPRDGRNSPLHF.

V and J are TRBV4-3 and TRBJ2-5; 8 bases line up with TRBD2. CDR1 and CDR2 (germline): LGHNA, YSLEER. The ends lost 0 bases at V and 5 bases at J; junction bases unmatched: 11. The length of the CDR3 is 17 residues. This chain's CDR3 is CASSQDGAGRAGETQYF. CDR3 bases: TGCGCCAGCAGCCAAGATGGTGCCGGGAGGGCGGGGGAGACCCAGTACTTC.

This clone was recorded once. The rearrangement joins TRBV9 to TRBJ2-7, with D possibly matching TRBD1 (5 bases). The CDR3 is 14 amino acids. Trimming removed 3 bases from V and 5 bases from J, with 15 bases in between. The germline V gene encodes CDR1 SGDLS and CDR2 YYNGEE. Written as DNA, the CDR3 is TGTGCCAGCAGCGAGGACGTTAGGGGCCACGAGCAGTACTTC. Translation: CASSEDVRGHEQYF.

The rearrangement links TRBV27 to TRBJ1-3; D gene unclear. The V gene lost 1 base and the J gene lost 2 bases, with 6 bases spanning the gap. Germline lookup yields CDR1 MNHEY and CDR2 SMNVEV (reference sequence). The CDR3 consists of 14 residues. The CDR3 coding sequence is TGTGCCAGCAGTTTATACGGTCCTGGAAACACCATATATTTT. Its protein product is CASSLYGPGNTIYF.